The source of this T cell receptor (beta chain) is a study of T cell responses to AZD1222 COVID-19 vaccine. Produced via immunoSEQ multiplex PCR; TCRdb's table is partial and in-frame only. The top ten clones hold 4.8% of a sample with roughly 110,000 clones, roughly nine tenths of them seen once. V gave up 5 bases and J gave up 1 base, with 14 bases separating them. The CDR3 extends over 15 amino acids. Germline values: CDR1 MNHEY, CDR2 SVGAGI. The source is an adult who received the AZD1222 COVID-19 vaccine. This specimen was peripheral blood, taken 28 days after the second AZD1222 dose. The chain uses TRBV6-5 and TRBJ1-1; D is undetermined. The CDR3, as DNA: TGTGCCAGCAGTCCGATTTACTCTAGGAACACTGAAGCTTTCTTT. Translation: CASSPIYSRNTEAFF.